These T cell receptor beta chains were read from a single sample in a study of shared clonotypes between healthy human individuals. Libraries were prepared by immunoSEQ multiplex PCR; TCRdb keeps only in-frame clonotypes and omits some of them. The sample lists some 1.1 million clones; approximately 77% were seen once. Sequenced sample: memory CD4+ T cells from PBMCs. These receptors were taken from a man younger than 35 in good health. Some clones in this sample may be carry-over from other donors' samples. Each CDR3 is given with its conserved first and last residue. A D gene is named only where the DNA matches it firmly. Part of the rows lack a size; the others show once, few, many or a class for expanded clones.

>TRBV10-1|.|TRBJ2-3|many
TGCGCCAGCAGGGACAGTAGCACAGATACGCAGTATTTT
CASRDSSTDTQYF
>TRBV5-1|.|TRBJ2-7|.
TGCGCCAGCAGCTTGGATGGGGGCCCTTCCTACGAGCAGTACTTC
CASSLDGGPSYEQYF
>TRBV2|TRBD1|TRBJ1-1|.
TGTGCCAGCAGGGGACAGTCCGGAAAAGCTGAAGCTTTCTTT
CASRGQSGKAEAFF
>TRBV14|.|TRBJ2-1|.
TGTGCCAGCAGCCAAGTTCTGTTCGGTGAGCAGTTCTTC
CASSQVLFGEQFF
>TRBV28|.|TRBJ1-1|.
TGTGCCAGCAGTCCACCGGGGGTGTTGAACACTGAAGCTTTCTTT
CASSPPGVLNTEAFF
>TRBV7-9|TRBD1|TRBJ1-2|.
TGTGCCAGCAGCCCCTCCGGACAGGTCGTCTATGGCTACACCTTC
CASSPSGQVVYGYTF
>TRBV5-8|TRBD1|TRBJ2-4|few
TGTGCCAGCAGCATACCGGGACAGGGAACGGAAAACATTCAGTACTTC
CASSIPGQGTENIQYF
>TRBV10-3|.|TRBJ2-1|.
TGTGCCATCAGTGAGAGCGGAAGCTCCTACAATGAGCAGTTCTTC
CAISESGSSYNEQFF
>TRBV6-1|TRBD1|TRBJ1-2|many
TGTGCCAGCAGTGAAGCGACAGGGCGAGGCTACACCTTC
CASSEATGRGYTF
>TRBV4-1|.|TRBJ1-5|.
TGCGCCAGCAGCTCTGCGGACCGGCGGTTGAGCAATCAGCCCCAGCATTTT
CASSSADRRLSNQPQHF
>TRBV19|.|TRBJ2-6|once
TGTGCCAGTAGTATTACTTTCGGGAGAACCGGGGCCAACGTCCTGACTTTC
CASSITFGRTGANVLTF
>TRBV11-2|.|TRBJ2-1|few
TGTGCCAGCAGAGCCCCTGGGGGCTACAATGAGCAGTTCTTC
CASRAPGGYNEQFF
>TRBV28|.|TRBJ1-5|.
TGTGCCAGCAGTTTATCGCGGCAGTTCTATAGCAATCAGCCCCAGCATTTT
CASSLSRQFYSNQPQHF
>TRBV4-1|.|TRBJ1-5|many
TGCGCCAGCAGCCAAGGGTATCTTAGCAATCAGCCCCAGCATTTT
CASSQGYLSNQPQHF
>TRBV11-2|.|TRBJ1-1|few
TGTGCCAGCAGCTTAGCAAGCCAGTGGGACACTGAAGCTTTCTTT
CASSLASQWDTEAFF
>TRBV5-4|TRBD2|TRBJ2-5|.
TGTGCCAGCAGCAAGGGACTAGCGGGAGGGCCTGGAGAGACCCAGTACTTC
CASSKGLAGGPGETQYF
>TRBV5-1|.|TRBJ2-5|.
TGCGCCAGCAGCTTGCAGGTTCAGGAGACCCAGTACTTC
CASSLQVQETQYF
>TRBV6-6|TRBD1|TRBJ1-3|.
TGTGCCAGCAGTTACTTCGACAGGGTCGGGTACACCATATATTTT
CASSYFDRVGYTIYF
>TRBV20-1|.|TRBJ2-1|.
TGCAGTGCTAGAAGGGGGAATGAGCAGTTCTTC
CSARRGNEQFF
>TRBV21-1|.|TRBJ1-3|.
TGTGCCAGCAGCAACGGACAGGGAACCGGAAACACCATATATTTT
CASSNGQGTGNTIYF
>TRBV5-1|.|TRBJ1-1|.
TGCGCCAGCGTAGAAGAGGGGAACACTGAAGCTTTCTTT
CASVEEGNTEAFF
>TRBV5-1|.|TRBJ2-6|.
TGCGCCAGCAGCTTGGTCTGGACGGGGCCAAGGGCCAACGTCCTGACTTTC
CASSLVWTGPRANVLTF
>TRBV28|.|TRBJ1-3|.
TGTGCCAGCAGCCGGGGAGGTGTCGGAAACACCATATATTTT
CASSRGGVGNTIYF
>TRBV10-2|.|TRBJ1-2|.
TGCGCCACCACGCGAGGGGACTATGGCTACACCTTC
CATTRGDYGYTF
>TRBV5-1|.|TRBJ1-3|.
TGCGCCAGCAGCTTGGAGGGGCCAGGAAACACCATATATTTT
CASSLEGPGNTIYF
>TRBV28|.|TRBJ2-5|.
TGTGCCAGCAGGAAGGAGGAGACCCAGTACTTC
CASRKEETQYF
>TRBV11-1|.|TRBJ1-1|.
TGTGCCAGCAGCTTAGACAGAGACACTGAAGCTTTCTTT
CASSLDRDTEAFF
>TRBV27|TRBD1|TRBJ2-7|.
TGTGCCAGCACGATGGACAGGGCCAGCGGAGATTACGAGCAGTACTTC
CASTMDRASGDYEQYF
>TRBV29-1|TRBD2|TRBJ2-2|few
TGCAGCGTTAGGCGGGAGGCGAACACCGGGGAGCTGTTTTTT
CSVRREANTGELFF
>TRBV6-1|.|TRBJ2-2|.
TGTGCCAGCAGTGAACCTGCAGGCCCGACCAACACCGGGGAGCTGTTTTTT
CASSEPAGPTNTGELFF
>TRBV6-4|TRBD1|TRBJ2-1|.
TGTGCCAGCAGTGACTCGACAGGGGGCTCGGGTCGGTCCTACAATGAGCAGTTCTTC
CASSDSTGGSGRSYNEQFF